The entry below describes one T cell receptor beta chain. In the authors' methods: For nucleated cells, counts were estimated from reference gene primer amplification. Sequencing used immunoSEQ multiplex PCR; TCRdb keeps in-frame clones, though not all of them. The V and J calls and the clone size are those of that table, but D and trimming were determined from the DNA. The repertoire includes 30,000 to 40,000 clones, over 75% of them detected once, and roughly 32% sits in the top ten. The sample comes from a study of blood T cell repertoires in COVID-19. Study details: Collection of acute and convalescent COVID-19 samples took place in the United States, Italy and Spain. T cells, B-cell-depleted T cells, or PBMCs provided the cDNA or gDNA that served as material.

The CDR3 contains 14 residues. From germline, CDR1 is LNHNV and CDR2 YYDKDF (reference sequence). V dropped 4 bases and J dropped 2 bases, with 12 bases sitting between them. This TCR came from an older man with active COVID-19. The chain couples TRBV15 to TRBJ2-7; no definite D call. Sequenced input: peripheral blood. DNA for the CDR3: TGTGCCACCAGCATTAAGAACAGCCCCTACGAGCAGTACTTC. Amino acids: CATSIKNSPYEQYF.